This T cell receptor (beta chain) was obtained from a study of control samples from healthy donors and cancer patients. Between the trimmed V and J ends, which lost 0 bases and 8 bases, there was a span of 13 bases. The length of the CDR3 is 15 residues. The germline CDR1 and CDR2 sequences are SGHDN and FVKESK. Assay: immunoSEQ multiplex PCR; the TCRdb copy retains only in-frame clones and omits some. In the table there are under 200,000 clones, roughly 95% of which are singletons. The material sequenced was blood. This clonotype was obtained from a woman younger than 45 in good health. The V and J genes are TRBV14 and TRBJ1-4; D is uncertain. The CDR3 coding sequence is TGTGCCAGCAGCCAAGATCTGCCCCCGTCCGAAAAACTGTTTTTT. The encoded protein is CASSQDLPPSEKLFF.